The 21 T cell receptor beta chains in this list originate from one sample, sequenced in a study of human T cells and chemical hapten exposure. As for time point: patch test 1, 2 weeks after DPC sensitization. Noted treatment: therapeutic diphenylcyclopropenone sensitization with weekly scalp DPC. A single record per CDR3 protein comes from TCRdb applying MiXCR to the RACE reads. This sample carries approximately 350,000 distinct CDR3 sequences, around 7% of them seen once, and the ten largest clones take about 8%. The sequenced sample was whole blood, obtained in connection with sensitization to the hapten diphenylcyclopropenone (DPC). The receptors come from a woman between 18 and 29 years old with alopecia areata. Some clones in this sample may be carry-over from other donors' samples.

This clonotype was counted at least ten times. CDR3 coding DNA: TGCAGTGCTCCTCTTCGGGGGGGAGGAACTAATGAAAAACTGTTTTTT. It encodes CSAPLRGGGTNEKLFF. This sequence joins TRBV20-1 and TRBJ1-4; tentative D call: TRBD1 (5 bases). V was pared by 5 bases and J by 1 base, with 17 bases between. CDR1 is DFQATT and CDR2 is SNEGSKA in the germline V gene (reference sequence). This CDR3 region has 16 residues.

This clonotype was counted ten times or more. The chain employs TRBV5-1 and TRBJ2-3; 7 bases are a match to TRBD1. V gave up 4 bases and J gave up 2 bases; unmatched junction bases: 7. The germline V gene has CDR1 SGHRS and CDR2 YFSETQ. The CDR3 length is 15 residues. The CDR3 bases are TGCGCCAGCAGCCCGACAGGGCTAGACACAGATACGCAGTATTTT. It codes for CASSPTGLDTDTQYF.

The chain has TRBV20-1 and TRBJ2-3, with a tentative D call TRBD2 (7 bases). The CDR3 spans 14 residues. Trimming removed 6 bases from V and 0 bases from J, with 13 bases in between. Germline V CDR1 and CDR2: DFQATT, SNEGSKA (reference sequence). The CDR3 bases are TGCAGTGCCCGGAGCGGGACAAGCACAGATACGCAGTATTTT. Residues: CSARSGTSTDTQYF.

This clonotype has more than one count but fewer than ten. V usage is TRBV7-2 and J usage is TRBJ2-5; D gene unclear. In germline, CDR1 is SGHTA, CDR2 FQGNSA. With 5 bases removed from V and 1 base from J, the gap between germline ends came to 17 bases. This CDR3 has 16 residues. The CDR3 DNA reads TGTGCCAGCAGCACTTCTGAAAAACTACTCCAAGAGACCCAGTACTTC. Its protein product is CASSTSEKLLQETQYF.

In this sample, this clonotype turned up many times. The chain joins TRBV5-6 to TRBJ1-1, with D unclear. CDR1 and CDR2 (germline): SGHDT, YYEEEE. The V end lost 0 bases, the J end lost 2 bases, and 8 bases lay between the germline ends. This CDR3 comprises 14 residues. As DNA, the CDR3 is TGTGCCAGCAGCTTGGTCGTCAGTAACACTGAAGCTTTCTTT. Protein product: CASSLVVSNTEAFF. Filled out from reference TRBV5-6 and TRBJ1-1, the complete variable domain reads DAGVTQSPTHLIKTRGQQVTLRCSPKSGHDTVSWYQQALGQGPQFIFQYYEEEERQRGNFPDRFSGHQFPNYSSELNVNALLLGDSALYLCASSLVVSNTEAFFGQGTRLTVV.

This clonotype was detected a few times. The chain has TRBV7-2 and TRBJ2-7, with a tentative D call TRBD1 (6 bases). In germline, CDR1 is SGHTA, CDR2 FQGNSA. V was cut by 3 bases and J by 7 bases, with 16 bases left in between. This CDR3 has 14 residues. The CDR3: CASSFGSFQGEQYF. CDR3 DNA sequence: TGTGCCAGCAGCTTTGGGTCTTTCCAGGGGGAGCAGTACTTC.

This clonotype was seen many times. V usage is TRBV29-1 and J usage is TRBJ1-4, with D unresolved. The length of the CDR3 is 12 residues. Per the germline V gene, CDR1 is SQVTM and CDR2 is ANQGSEA. With 4 bases removed from V and 4 bases from J, the gap between germline ends came to 7 bases. CDR3 residues: CSVGRNNEKLFF. CDR3 DNA: TGCAGCGTTGGCAGAAATAATGAAAAACTGTTTTTT. Filled out from reference TRBV29-1 and TRBJ1-4, the complete variable domain reads SAVISQKPSRDICQRGTSLTIQCQVDSQVTMMFWYRQQPGQSLTLIATANQGSEATYESGFVIDKFPISRPNLTFSTLTVSNMSPEDSSIYLCSVGRNNEKLFFGSGTQLSVL.

This clonotype was picked up many times. The V call is TRBV27, the J call TRBJ2-7, with D possibly TRBD2 on 6 matching bases. The germline CDR1 and CDR2 sequences are MNHEY and SMNVEV (reference sequence). With 4 bases removed from V and 4 bases from J, the gap between germline ends came to 11 bases. The CDR3 is 13 amino acids. The CDR3 reads CASSYGTEYEQYF. The CDR3 DNA reads TGTGCCAGCAGTTACGGGACTGAGTACGAGCAGTACTTC.

This clonotype was recorded many times. The chain employs TRBV18 and TRBJ1-6; unclear D gene. This CDR3 has 15 amino acids. V was clipped by 3 bases and J by 7 bases, with 13 bases between them. Germline loops: CDR1 KGHSH, CDR2 LQKENI. The CDR3 DNA reads as TGTGCCAGCTCACCGTTCGGTCGGGAGAATTCACCCCTCCACTTT. Translated: CASSPFGRENSPLHF.

This clonotype was seen repeatedly, ten times or more. This chain joins TRBV7-3 and TRBJ2-4, with D perhaps TRBD1 (5 bases). Germline lookup yields CDR1 SGHTA and CDR2 FQGTGA. V lost 6 bases, J lost 0 bases, and 21 bases lay in between. The CDR3 is made up of 18 amino acids. In DNA form, the CDR3 reads TGTGCCAGCAGGGGGCTGTTCGCTTCAACTCTAGCCAAAAACATTCAGTACTTC. Translating gives CASRGLFASTLAKNIQYF.

This clonotype appeared many times. The chain links TRBV7-9 to TRBJ2-7; TRBD2 matches at 7 bases. The CDR3 extends over 14 amino acids. The V segment lost 6 bases and the J segment 2 bases; nucleotides outside the gene matches: 7. CDR1 SEHNR and CDR2 FQNEAQ come from the germline V gene (reference sequence). CDR3 DNA sequence: TGTGCCAGCAGGACGGGGGGTGGTGCCTACGAGCAGTACTTC. This translates into CASRTGGGAYEQYF.

This clonotype was counted many times. The V call is TRBV7-2, the J call TRBJ2-6, with TRBD2 as a possible D gene (6 bases). V was shortened by 0 bases and J by 1 base, with 13 bases between the two germline ends. Germline V CDR1 and CDR2: SGHTA, FQGNSA. CDR3 length: 18 residues. DNA for the CDR3: TGTGCCAGCAGCTTAGCGGGGGGATCATCTTCTGGGGCCAACGTCCTGACTTTC. Amino acids: CASSLAGGSSSGANVLTF.

The V and J genes are TRBV7-2 and TRBJ1-2, with 7 bases fitting TRBD1. Trimming at V came to 5 bases and at J to 4 bases, leaving 7 bases not matched to a gene. Germline lookup yields CDR1 SGHTA and CDR2 FQGNSA. This CDR3 region has 14 residues. CDR3 amino acids: CASSRDRAAYGYTF. The CDR3 DNA reads as TGTGCCAGCAGCCGAGACAGGGCCGCCTATGGCTACACCTTC.

This clonotype was seen only a few times. J is TRBJ2-6 and V is TRBV4-2; D is unclear. Germline CDR1 reads LGHNA; CDR2 reads YNFKEQ. This CDR3 has 17 amino acids. V lost 1 base to trimming and J lost 0 bases, with 10 bases between them. The CDR3 protein is CASSQVGVSSGANVLTF. DNA of the CDR3: TGTGCCAGCAGCCAAGTGGGCGTGAGCTCTGGGGCCAACGTCCTGACTTTC.

This clonotype was observed a handful of times. The V call is TRBV7-8, the J call TRBJ2-3, with 9 bases that match TRBD1. CDR3 length: 17 amino acids. J was trimmed by 1 base and V by 1 base; bases with no gene match: 6. Per the germline V gene, CDR1 is SGHVS and CDR2 is FQNEAQ. The CDR3 spells CASSLGDRDPGTDTQYF. DNA for the CDR3: TGTGCCAGCAGCTTAGGGGACAGGGACCCGGGCACAGATACGCAGTATTTT. The variable domain in full, with the rest retrieved from reference TRBV7-8 and TRBJ2-3, is GAGVSQSPRYKVAKRGQDVALRCDPISGHVSLFWYQQALGQGPEFLTYFQNEAQLDKSGLPSDRFFAERPEGSVSTLKIQRTQQEDSAVYLCASSLGDRDPGTDTQYFGPGTRLTVL.

This clonotype showed up just a few times. The chain recombines TRBV2 with TRBJ2-1; D is perhaps TRBD1 (6 bases). Deletions cut 4 bases from V and 2 bases from J, with 12 bases between. Germline V gene lookup returns CDR1 SNHLY and CDR2 FYNNEI. The CDR3 has 15 residues. DNA of the CDR3: TGTGCCAGCAGTGGGACAGTAGGTCCCTACAATGAGCAGTTCTTC. Its protein is CASSGTVGPYNEQFF.

This clonotype has more than one count but fewer than ten. In nucleotides, the CDR3 is TGTGCCAGCAGGCGGGCTAGCTCGGGCGGGGAGCTGTTTTTT. Translation: CASRRASSGGELFF. V usage is TRBV2 and J usage is TRBJ2-2; D is possibly TRBD2 (5 bases). V shed 6 bases and J shed 7 bases, with 15 bases lying between them. The CDR3 length is 14 residues. The germline gives CDR1 SNHLY, CDR2 FYNNEI. The whole variable domain, remainder taken from reference TRBV2 and TRBJ2-2, is EPEVTQTPSHQVTQMGQEVILRCVPISNHLYFYWYRQILGQKVEFLVSFYNNEISEKSEIFDDQFSVERPDGSNFTLKIRSTKLEDSAMYFCASRRASSGGELFFGEGSRLTVL.

This clonotype has ten or more counts. The genes are TRBV6-2 or TRBV6-3 and TRBJ2-3; TRBD2 might be the D (5 bases). This CDR3 contains 14 residues. V gave up 7 bases and J gave up 5 bases, with 16 bases separating them. CDR1 and CDR2 (germline): MNHEY, SVGEGT. This CDR3 is CASTRLASGDTQYF. CDR3 nucleotides: TGTGCCAGCACCCGGTTAGCGTCTGGAGATACGCAGTATTTT.

The chain links TRBV5-8 to TRBJ2-2; 7 bases map to TRBD2. J gave up 5 bases and V 4 bases, and 8 bases lay outside the gene matches. This CDR3 spans 15 amino acids. The V gene's germline CDR1 is SGHTS and CDR2 YDEGEE. The CDR3 reads CASSRLAGSTGELFF. CDR3 nucleotide sequence: TGTGCCAGCAGCAGATTAGCGGGTTCTACCGGGGAGCTGTTTTTT.

This sequence joins TRBV2 and TRBJ2-3; maybe TRBD2 (7 bases). The CDR3 runs 17 residues. The germline V gene has CDR1 SNHLY and CDR2 FYNNEI. Trimming left V 7 bases short and J 3 bases short, with 23 bases between. CDR3: CASTGEGGVPETDTQYF. The CDR3 region has the DNA TGTGCCAGCACCGGCGAAGGGGGGGTCCCCGAAACAGATACGCAGTATTTT. Filled out from reference TRBV2 and TRBJ2-3, the complete variable domain reads EPEVTQTPSHQVTQMGQEVILRCVPISNHLYFYWYRQILGQKVEFLVSFYNNEISEKSEIFDDQFSVERPDGSNFTLKIRSTKLEDSAMYFCASTGEGGVPETDTQYFGPGTRLTVL.

As concerns this clonotype: At one end, the junction sequence differs from germline, possibly due to a read error. The CDR3, as DNA: TGTGCCAGCAGGGACAGGGATGCACCCACTGAAGCTTCCTTT. Translated: CASRDRDAPTEASF. V and J are TRBV6-5 and TRBJ1-1, with 8 bases aligning to TRBD1. The germline V gene has CDR1 MNHEY and CDR2 SVGAGI. The CDR3 extends over 14 amino acids.